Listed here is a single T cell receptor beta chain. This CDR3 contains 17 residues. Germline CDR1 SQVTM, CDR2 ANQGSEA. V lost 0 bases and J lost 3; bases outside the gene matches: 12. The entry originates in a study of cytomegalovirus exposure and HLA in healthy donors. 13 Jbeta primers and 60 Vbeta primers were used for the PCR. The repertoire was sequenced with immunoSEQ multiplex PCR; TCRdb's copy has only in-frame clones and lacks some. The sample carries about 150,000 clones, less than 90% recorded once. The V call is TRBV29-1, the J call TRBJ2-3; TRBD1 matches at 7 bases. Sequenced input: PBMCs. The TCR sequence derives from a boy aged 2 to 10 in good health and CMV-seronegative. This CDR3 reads CSVEDPERGQLTDTQYF. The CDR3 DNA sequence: TGCAGCGTTGAAGATCCAGAAAGGGGGCAATTGACAGATACGCAGTATTTT.